This T cell receptor (beta chain) stems from a study of human T cells and chemical hapten exposure. Trimming cost V 2 bases and J 1 base, with 14 bases left between them. The CDR3 is 16 amino acids. CDR1 and CDR2 (germline): SGHTA, FQGNSA. TCRdb independently ran MiXCR on the RACE reads; one entry per CDR3 protein. The table records fewer than 140,000 distinct CDR3 sequences, 12% of them present only once. This clonotype has only a few counts. The antigen remains unidentified. Regarding time point: pre-sensitization, week 0. The treatment was: therapeutic diphenylcyclopropenone sensitization with weekly scalp DPC. Phlebotomy was performed prior to application of every patch test. It was unfractionated whole blood from which total RNA was extracted. Regarding the study as a whole: Expanded TCR counts at PT1 went up together with patch test score, a positive correlation. Significantly more large CDR3 similarity clusters were formed by expanded TCRs than by controls.

This receptor was identified in a woman aged 50 to 65 with alopecia areata. Some clones in this sample may be carry-over from other donors' samples. Material: whole blood, obtained in connection with sensitization to the hapten diphenylcyclopropenone (DPC). The gene calls are TRBV7-2 and TRBJ1-1; tentative D call: TRBD1 (6 bases). The DNA of the CDR3 is TGTGCCAGCAGCTTATCAGCAGGGGTGCGGAACACTGAAGCTTTCTTT. It translates to CASSLSAGVRNTEAFF.